This T cell receptor (beta chain) was identified in a study of chemoradiotherapy in HPV16-positive cancers. Study conclusions and caveats: HPV-responsive T-cell expansion during chemoradiotherapy was linked to improved recurrence-free survival in HPV16-positive patients. Non-HPV-specific T cells did not expand in tumors during treatment, whereas candidate HPV-specific clones and E7-related motifs did.

The table came from immunoSEQ multiplex PCR; TCRdb's copy has only in-frame clones and leaves some out. The table lists approximately 29,000 clones, about 80% of them singletons. With 7 bases clipped from V and 0 bases from J, the junction kept 5 bases outside the gene matches. The CDR3 covers 14 residues. The germline gives CDR1 MNHNY, CDR2 SVGAGI (reference sequence). Regarding this clone: The antigen remains undetermined.

This chain links TRBV6-6 with TRBJ1-1; 7 bases agree with TRBD1. The sequencing here drew on blood, taken from a patient who underwent chemoradiotherapy. The sequence was obtained from a human donor with HPV-associated anogenital cancer. CDR3 amino acids: CASIPGTVNTEAFF. DNA of the CDR3: TGTGCCAGCATCCCCGGGACAGTGAACACTGAAGCTTTCTTT.